One sample yielded the 25 T cell receptor beta chains listed below, sequenced in a study of blood T cells in healthy people across ages. A second roughly 6 to 11 cycle PCR used barcoded and J-beta primers. TCRdb used MiXCR to reprocess the 5' RACE reads, holding one entry per CDR3 protein. The sample records 600,000 to 1,000,000 distinct CDR3 sequences, 20% to 25% being singletons. This sample was also put to use in a study of T cells of mothers and their children.

Sequencing used blood. The receptors originated from a boy aged 5 to 17 in good health.

V usage is TRBV28 and J usage is TRBJ2-3; no clear D. Deletions cut 8 bases from V and 2 bases from J, with 8 bases between. Germline V gene lookup returns CDR1 MDHEN and CDR2 SYDVKM. The CDR3 length is 12 residues. The CDR3, as DNA: TGTGCCAGCGGTGGAGTCACAGATACGCAGTATTTT. Protein sequence: CASGGVTDTQYF. The full variable domain, rest sourced from reference TRBV28 and TRBJ2-3, is DVKVTQSSRYLVKRTGEKVFLECVQDMDHENMFWYRQDPGLGLRLIYFSYDVKMKEKGDIPEGYSVSREKKERFSLILESASTNQTSMYLCASGGVTDTQYFGPGTRLTVL.

This chain connects TRBV29-1 to TRBJ1-2, with 8 positions matching TRBD1. Germline trimming cut 7 bases from V and 5 bases from J; bases unmatched to any gene: 9. The CDR3 runs 13 residues. Germline V gene sequence: CDR1 SQVTM, CDR2 ANQGSEA. CDR3 in DNA: TGCAGCGCTCCGTCCGGGACAGGATATGGCTACACCTTC. Amino acid sequence: CSAPSGTGYGYTF. The complete variable domain, with remaining parts taken from reference TRBV29-1 and TRBJ1-2, reads SAVISQKPSRDICQRGTSLTIQCQVDSQVTMMFWYRQQPGQSLTLIATANQGSEATYESGFVIDKFPISRPNLTFSTLTVSNMSPEDSSIYLCSAPSGTGYGYTFGSGTRLTVV.

This chain links TRBV6-6 with TRBJ2-3; no reliable D call. The V gene lost 2 bases and the J gene lost 7 bases, with 13 bases spanning the gap. The CDR3 covers 14 residues. Germline V lookup: CDR1 MNHNY, CDR2 SVGAGI (reference sequence). The CDR3 reads CASSYTLLIYTQYF. The CDR3 nucleotides read TGTGCCAGCAGTTACACCCTTTTAATTTATACGCAGTATTTT.

The chain has TRBV4-3 and TRBJ1-3; D call uncertain. CDR1 and CDR2 from the germline V gene are LGHNA and YSLEER. The CDR3 contains 16 residues. Trimming removed 1 base from V and 0 bases from J, with 10 bases in between. The CDR3: CASSQGPKSSGNTIYF. Here the CDR3 DNA reads TGCGCCAGCAGCCAAGGACCGAAGAGCTCTGGAAACACCATATATTTT.

This clonotype turned up a few times. The chain couples TRBV28 to TRBJ2-7, with 8 bases that match TRBD2. From germline, CDR1 is MDHEN and CDR2 SYDVKM. This CDR3 is 13 amino acids long. With V trimmed by 6 bases and J by 2 bases, 3 bases remained unmatched. The chain's CDR3 is CASRLADAYEQYF. For the CDR3, the DNA is TGTGCCAGCAGACTAGCGGACGCCTACGAGCAGTACTTC.

This chain connects TRBV11-1 to TRBJ2-1, with D perhaps TRBD1 (6 bases). Deletions cut 3 bases from V and 10 bases from J, with 40 bases between. This CDR3 spans 22 amino acids. Germline loops: CDR1 SGHAT, CDR2 FQDESV (reference sequence). The CDR3 is CASSLNRGSLKYAGVSQGEQFF. CDR3 nucleotide sequence: TGTGCCAGCAGCTTGAATAGGGGGAGCCTCAAATATGCAGGAGTGAGCCAGGGGGAGCAGTTCTTC.

This clonotype was observed a handful of times. The chain links TRBV6-2 or TRBV6-3 to TRBJ2-7; 7 bases fit TRBD1. With V trimmed by 6 bases and J by 2 bases, 7 bases remained unmatched. From germline, CDR1 is MNHEY and CDR2 SVGEGT. There are 14 residues in the CDR3. The CDR3 region has the DNA TGTGCCAGCAGAGGACAGGAGAAACCCTACGAGCAGTACTTC. It encodes CASRGQEKPYEQYF.

This clonotype was counted only a few times. The chain recombines TRBV10-3 with TRBJ2-1; 10 bases agree with TRBD1. The CDR3 sequence is 14 residues long. Germline V lookup: CDR1 ENHRY, CDR2 SYGVKD. V shed 9 bases, J shed 9 bases, and the junction held 11 bases outside the gene matches. CDR3 sequence reads: CAMAPGQGSVEQFF. In DNA form, the CDR3 reads TGTGCCATGGCACCGGGACAGGGGTCGGTTGAGCAGTTCTTC.

This sequence joins TRBV7-2 and TRBJ2-7; 8 bases align to TRBD2. The CDR3 extends over 16 amino acids. Trimming removed 1 base from V and 1 base from J; junction bases left unmatched: 6. Germline V gives CDR1 SGHTA, CDR2 FQGNSA. The CDR3 region has the DNA TGTGCCAGCAGCTTAGTTTCTAGCGGGTTATCCTACGAGCAGTACTTC. Translating gives CASSLVSSGLSYEQYF.

This clonotype has more than one count but fewer than ten. The rearrangement links TRBV6-6 to TRBJ1-4, with a possible D match to TRBD1 (5 bases). In germline, CDR1 is MNHNY, CDR2 SVGAGI (reference sequence). Trimming took 4 bases from V and 11 from J, leaving 23 bases between them. The CDR3 contains 16 residues. The CDR3 loop is CASSSQTGTPYGKLFF. CDR3 nucleotides: TGTGCCAGCAGTTCGCAAACCGGGACCCCGTACGGGAAACTGTTTTTT.

The V gene is TRBV7-8, the J gene TRBJ1-1; 10 bases fit TRBD1. Looked up from germline, CDR1 is SGHVS and CDR2 is FQNEAQ. The CDR3 spans 13 residues. J lost 6 bases, V lost 5 bases, and 3 bases had no gene match. The CDR3 sequence is CASSRQGAAEAFF. In nucleotides, the CDR3 is TGTGCCAGCAGCCGACAGGGGGCTGCTGAAGCTTTCTTT.

This clonotype has more than one count but fewer than ten. The chain is built from TRBV3-1 and TRBJ2-7; 8 nucleotides agree with TRBD1. V lost 6 bases and J lost 3; bases outside the gene matches: 10. The CDR3 is 15 amino acids. CDR1 LGHDT and CDR2 YNNKEL come from the germline V gene (reference sequence). CDR3 DNA: TGTGCCAGCAGTGAGAAACAGGGGGTACTCTACGAGCAGTACTTC. Translation: CASSEKQGVLYEQYF.

There are a few counts of this clonotype. This chain connects TRBV7-9 to TRBJ1-4; D possibly corresponds to TRBD1 (5 bases). Germline loops: CDR1 SEHNR, CDR2 FQNEAQ (reference sequence). This CDR3 comprises 15 residues. Between the trimmed V and J ends, which lost 4 bases and 0 bases, there was a span of 9 bases. This chain's CDR3 is CASSSFRATNEKLFF. The CDR3, as DNA: TGTGCCAGCAGCTCCTTCAGGGCAACTAATGAAAAACTGTTTTTT.

J is TRBJ2-7 and V is TRBV5-5; the match to TRBD1 covers 9 bases. J gave up 3 bases and V 4 bases, and 5 bases lay outside the gene matches. Germline loops: CDR1 SGHKS, CDR2 YYEKEE (reference sequence). The CDR3 is 14 residues long. This CDR3 is CASSQWTGDYEQYF. In DNA form, the CDR3 reads TGTGCCAGCAGCCAATGGACAGGGGACTACGAGCAGTACTTC.

The table lists this clonotype with a few counts. This chain connects TRBV6-2 or TRBV6-3 to TRBJ1-6; D gene uncertain. The CDR3 runs 11 residues. The germline gives CDR1 MNHEY, CDR2 SVGEGT. The germline V and J ends were trimmed by 6 bases and 15 bases, with 12 bases remaining between them. The CDR3 DNA sequence: TGTGCCAGCAGGACCGGAGCGATCCTCCACTTT. This gives the protein CASRTGAILHF.

As concerns this clonotype: As the CDR3 is not closed by the conserved phenylalanine or tryptophan, this likely results from a read error. V gene TRBV29-1 combines with J gene TRBJ2-2; D tentatively reads TRBD1 or TRBD2 (6 bases each). The germline gives CDR1 SQVTM, CDR2 ANQGSEA. This CDR3 is built from 13 residues. With 7 bases removed from V and 3 bases from J, the gap between germline ends came to 12 bases. CDR3: CSAGGLDTGELFL. DNA of the CDR3: TGCAGCGCTGGGGGGCTGGACACCGGGGAGCTGTTTCTT.

The chain couples TRBV5-5 to TRBJ2-5, with D maybe TRBD1 (6 bases). The CDR3 is 16 residues long. Looked up from germline, CDR1 is SGHKS and CDR2 is YYEKEE (reference sequence). Between the trimmed V and J ends, which lost 2 bases and 3 bases, there was a span of 17 bases. The CDR3 here is CASSFYLRQAEETQYF. The DNA for the CDR3 is TGTGCCAGCAGCTTTTATCTTCGACAGGCCGAAGAGACCCAGTACTTC.

In this sample, this clonotype turned up a few times. V and J are TRBV6-2 or TRBV6-3 and TRBJ2-5; 13 nucleotides match TRBD2. With the DNA end fitting TRBJ2-1 better, the J assignment may be wrong. Germline V lookup: CDR1 MNHEY, CDR2 SVGEGT. The CDR3 covers 16 residues. CDR3 sequence: CASSSPGTSGKDEQFF. The DNA for the CDR3 is TGTGCCAGCAGTTCACCCGGGACTAGCGGGAAGGATGAGCAGTTCTTC.

This chain uses TRBV4-3 with TRBJ2-4; 7 bases match TRBD2. Trimming took 4 bases from V and 8 from J; bases not matched to a gene: 11. This CDR3 comprises 15 residues. Germline CDR1 reads LGHNA; CDR2 reads YSLEER. In DNA form, the CDR3 reads TGCGCCAGCAGCCGGATGACTAGCAGGGAGCACATTCAGTACTTC. Its translation is CASSRMTSREHIQYF.

There are a few counts of this clonotype. V usage is TRBV7-9 and J usage is TRBJ2-5; D is possibly TRBD2 (6 bases). The J call is uncertain, as TRBJ2-1 better fits the DNA end. Per germline, CDR1 SEHNR and CDR2 FQNEAQ (reference sequence). CDR3 size: 15 residues. CDR3 loop: CASSLVGGEVYEQFF. CDR3 in DNA: TGTGCCAGCAGCTTAGTCGGGGGAGAGGTATATGAGCAGTTCTTC.

The rearrangement joins TRBV7-9 to TRBJ2-7; 10 bases are shared with TRBD1. V trimming: 5 bases; J trimming: 5 bases; junction bases outside the gene matches: 12. Germline V lookup: CDR1 SEHNR, CDR2 FQNEAQ (reference sequence). The CDR3 has 16 amino acids. CDR3 sequence (DNA): TGTGCCAGCAGCGCTAAACCGGGACAGGGGTCCCACGAGCAGTACTTC. Translation gives CASSAKPGQGSHEQYF.

The chain uses TRBV7-2 and TRBJ1-4, with no clear D. The ends were cut back, 2 bases at V and 0 bases at J, with 13 bases in the middle. Looked up from germline, CDR1 is SGHTA and CDR2 is FQGNSA. CDR3 length: 17 residues. Here the CDR3 DNA reads TGTGCCAGCAGCTTACCGTCGACCGGTCCAACTAATGAAAAACTGTTTTTT. Translating gives CASSLPSTGPTNEKLFF.

As DNA, the CDR3 is TGCAGCGTTGGACAGATAAATGAAAAACTGTTTTTT. Its translation is CSVGQINEKLFF. The V gene is TRBV29-1, the J gene TRBJ1-4; D might be TRBD1 (5 bases). The ends were cut back, 4 bases at V and 5 bases at J, with 8 bases in the middle. The CDR3 has 12 residues. CDR1 and CDR2 (germline): SQVTM, ANQGSEA.

Here the CDR3 DNA reads TGCAGTGCCCCGACAGGGGGCAGGCACACTGAAGCTTTCTTT. The encoded protein is CSAPTGGRHTEAFF. The chain combines TRBV20-1 with TRBJ1-1; 10 nucleotides match TRBD1. Germline CDR1 is DFQATT and CDR2 is SNEGSKA (reference sequence). The CDR3 runs to 14 residues. Trimming took 6 bases from V and 3 from J; bases not matched to a gene: 7.

The gene calls are TRBV27 and TRBJ2-5; 12 bases are shared with TRBD2. This CDR3 has 17 amino acids. The trim removed 5 bases at V and 1 base at J, leaving 8 bases unmatched. Germline V gene data show CDR1 as MNHEY and CDR2 as SMNVEV (reference sequence). DNA for the CDR3: TGTGCCAGCAGTCCAGGACTAGCGGGGACGATCCAAGAGACCCAGTACTTC. Protein product: CASSPGLAGTIQETQYF.